The present TCR beta chain was sequenced within a study of cytomegalovirus exposure and HLA in healthy donors. Across the study: Earlier work reported some 110 million unique TCR beta sequences from some 180 million T cells.

Germline CDR1 reads LGHNA; CDR2 reads YNFKEQ. The length of the CDR3 is 18 residues. Trimming removed 1 base from V and 7 bases from J; junction bases left unmatched: 12. Notes on the study in general: With later analysis, a missense DCLRE1C variant became linked to TCR beta V- and J-gene trimming. Confirmation was obtained in vitro that a few CMV-associated chains are specific for CMV antigens.

This clone has just one count. Antigen specificity is unknown. Use of 60 Vbeta and 13 Jbeta primers characterized the PCR. TCRdb keeps only in-frame clones here, not all; method: immunoSEQ multiplex PCR. The table includes some 97,000 clones, 65% to 80% detected once. The rearrangement links TRBV4-2 to TRBJ2-1, with TRBD2 matching over 11 bases. This sequence originates from a woman between 45 and 65 years old in good health and CMV-seropositive. Sequenced: PBMCs. CDR3 DNA: TGTGCCAGCAGCCAAGGGCTTGGTAGCGGGGGGGCCAGGAATGAGCAGTTCTTC. Translated: CASSQGLGSGGARNEQFF.